The 8 T cell receptor beta chains below were found in one sample sequenced in a study of T cells after yellow fever vaccination. Using its own MiXCR run on the 5' RACE reads, TCRdb lists one record per CDR3 protein. Of approximately 580,000 distinct CDR3 sequences in the sample, about a sixth were seen once. This specimen was PBMCs, taken around 5 days after the first yellow fever vaccination. The origin of the receptors is a man aged 18 to 29 who received the YFV17D yellow fever vaccine.

This clonotype was counted only a few times. The rearrangement joins TRBV6-1 to TRBJ2-7; no reliable D call. CDR3 length: 13 residues. The germline V and J ends were trimmed by 3 bases and 3 bases, with 9 bases remaining between them. CDR1 and CDR2 (germline): MNHNS, SASEGT. The CDR3 is CASSDGQFYEQYF. CDR3 DNA: TGTGCCAGCAGTGATGGGCAGTTCTACGAGCAGTACTTC.

The chain is built from TRBV11-2 and TRBJ2-1, with 9 bases that match TRBD2. CDR1 and CDR2 (germline): SGHAT, FQNNGV. The ends lost 5 bases at V and 4 bases at J; junction bases unmatched: 18. This CDR3 is built from 19 residues. For the CDR3, the DNA is TGTGCCAGCAGCCCTATGAGGAACCGGGCTAGCGGGACTTACAATGAGCAGTTCTTC. This codes for CASSPMRNRASGTYNEQFF.

This rearrangement joins TRBV24-1 to TRBJ1-1; TRBD1 matches 7 bases. Germline V gives CDR1 KGHDR, CDR2 SFDVKD. The CDR3 spans 16 residues. The junction had 8 bases not matched to a gene; V was cut back by 4 bases and J by 1 base. The CDR3 loop is CATSDPGTDGNTEAFF. CDR3 sequence (DNA): TGTGCCACCAGTGACCCGGGGACAGACGGGAACACTGAAGCTTTCTTT.

This clonotype was seen a handful of times. The chain carries TRBV4-1 and TRBJ2-3; D is ambiguous. The CDR3 has 14 residues. From germline, CDR1 is MGHRA and CDR2 YSYEKL. Trimming took 4 bases from V and 5 from J, leaving 13 bases between them. As DNA, the CDR3 is TGCGCCAGCAGCCGATCGACAAGTCAAGATACGCAGTATTTT. It is translated as CASSRSTSQDTQYF.

The CDR3 bases are TGTGCCCTGACCCGTGGCACAGATACGCAGTATTTT. Its protein product is CALTRGTDTQYF. The rearrangement uses TRBV7-2 and TRBJ2-3; D is uncertain. This CDR3 comprises 12 residues. V lost 11 bases, J lost 1 base, and 10 bases lay in between. The V gene's germline CDR1 is SGHTA and CDR2 FQGNSA.

V gene TRBV6-1 combines with J gene TRBJ2-1; 10 bases map to TRBD2. CDR3 size: 14 residues. The germline gives CDR1 MNHNS, CDR2 SASEGT. With 5 bases clipped from V and 6 bases from J, the junction kept 4 bases outside the gene matches. Here the CDR3 DNA reads TGTGCCAGCAGTCTAGCGGGGGTACTCAATGAGCAGTTCTTC. Its protein is CASSLAGVLNEQFF.

This clonotype was counted between two and nine times. The CDR3 loop reads CASSQDRRDTQYF. The CDR3 region has the DNA TGCGCCAGCAGCCAAGATCGGCGGGATACGCAGTATTTT. This chain uses TRBV4-1 with TRBJ2-3; no clear D. Germline assignment: CDR1 MGHRA and CDR2 YSYEKL. Trimming removed 0 bases from V and 6 bases from J, with 7 bases in between. The CDR3 consists of 13 residues.

This clonotype was recorded a few times. V gene TRBV7-8 combines with J gene TRBJ2-7, with D possibly TRBD1 on 5 matching bases. Germline CDR1 SGHVS, CDR2 FQNEAQ. Trimming took 4 bases from V and 9 from J, leaving 16 bases between them. The CDR3 sequence is 13 residues long. The DNA for the CDR3 is TGTGCCAGCAGCTCACTTGCGACAGAACGGCAGTACGTC. Its translation: CASSSLATERQYV.